This T cell receptor (beta chain) was identified during a study of shared clonotypes between healthy human individuals. Study outcomes and limitations: When compared with the clonotypes that were shared by all four sorted-subset donors, the non-shared clonotypes turned out to have lower generation probabilities. Naive subsets usually exceeded memory subsets in estimated richness.

Replicate PCRs run on sorted subsets employed roughly 180 ng DNA, roughly 30,000 T cell genomes. The assay was immunoSEQ multiplex PCR, and TCRdb's table has in-frame clones only and misses some. The repertoire holds about 690,000 clones, with roughly 88% as singletons. This CDR3 comprises 17 residues. Worth noting for this clone: The antigen remains undetermined.

The study enrolled healthy HIV-negative adults without recent acute infections or vaccinations as donors. The TCR sequence derives from a young man in good health. Some clones in this sample may be carry-over from other donors' samples. This chain links TRBV12-2 with TRBJ2-7; the table names TRBD2, a call not compared with the DNA. TRBV12-2 constitutes a pseudogene. The sequenced sample consisted of memory CD8+ T cells from PBMCs. Sample subset: CD45RO+ cells pooled with CCR7-negative TemRA cells. Here the CDR3 reads CASRLVIRGRALCEQYF. In DNA, the CDR3 is TGTGCAAGTCGCTTAGTAATTCGCGGGAGGGCCCTCTGCGAGCAGTACTTC.